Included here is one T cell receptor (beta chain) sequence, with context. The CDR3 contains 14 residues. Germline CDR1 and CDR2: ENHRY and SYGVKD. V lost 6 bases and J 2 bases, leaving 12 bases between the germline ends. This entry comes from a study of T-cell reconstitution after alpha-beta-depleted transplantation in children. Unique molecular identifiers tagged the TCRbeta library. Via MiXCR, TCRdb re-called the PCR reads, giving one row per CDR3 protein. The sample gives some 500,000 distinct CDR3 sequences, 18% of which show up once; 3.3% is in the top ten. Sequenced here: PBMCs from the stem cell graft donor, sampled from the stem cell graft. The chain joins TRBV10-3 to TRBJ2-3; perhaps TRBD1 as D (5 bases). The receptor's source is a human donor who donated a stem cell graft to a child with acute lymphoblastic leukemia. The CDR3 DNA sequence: TGTGCCATCAGAGGGGTTTTAACCACAGATACGCAGTATTTT. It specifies CAIRGVLTTDTQYF.